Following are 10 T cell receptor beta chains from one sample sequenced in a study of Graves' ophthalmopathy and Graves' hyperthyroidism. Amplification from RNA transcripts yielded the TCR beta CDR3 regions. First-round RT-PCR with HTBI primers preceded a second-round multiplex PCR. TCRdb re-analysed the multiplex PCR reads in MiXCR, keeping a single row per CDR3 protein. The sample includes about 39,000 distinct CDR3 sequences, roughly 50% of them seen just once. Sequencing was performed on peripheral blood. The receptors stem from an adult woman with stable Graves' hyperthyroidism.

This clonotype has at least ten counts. This chain's CDR3 is CASSIGQGGEKLFF. The CDR3 bases are TGTGCCAGTAGTATTGGGCAGGGTGGCGAAAAACTGTTTTTT. V gene TRBV19 combines with J gene TRBJ1-4, with TRBD1 as a possible D gene (5 bases). CDR3 length: 14 amino acids. The V gene lost 3 bases and the J gene lost 8 bases, with 13 bases spanning the gap. From germline, CDR1 is LNHDA and CDR2 SQIVND (reference sequence).

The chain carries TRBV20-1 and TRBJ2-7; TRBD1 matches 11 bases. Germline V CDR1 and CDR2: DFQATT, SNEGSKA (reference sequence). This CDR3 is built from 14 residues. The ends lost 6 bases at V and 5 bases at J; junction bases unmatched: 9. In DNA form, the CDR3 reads TGCAGTGCCCCTGGGACAGGGGGGCGGAACGAGCAGTACTTC. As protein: CSAPGTGGRNEQYF.

Here the CDR3 DNA reads TGTGCCAGCAGCCAATCCGGGACAGGGGGCACCACCGGGGAGCTGTTTTTT. Its translation: CASSQSGTGGTTGELFF. The rearrangement links TRBV7-8 to TRBJ2-2; 12 bases map to TRBD1. J gave up 4 bases and V 5 bases, and 8 bases lay outside the gene matches. The germline CDR1 and CDR2 sequences are SGHVS and FQNEAQ. The CDR3 extends over 17 amino acids.

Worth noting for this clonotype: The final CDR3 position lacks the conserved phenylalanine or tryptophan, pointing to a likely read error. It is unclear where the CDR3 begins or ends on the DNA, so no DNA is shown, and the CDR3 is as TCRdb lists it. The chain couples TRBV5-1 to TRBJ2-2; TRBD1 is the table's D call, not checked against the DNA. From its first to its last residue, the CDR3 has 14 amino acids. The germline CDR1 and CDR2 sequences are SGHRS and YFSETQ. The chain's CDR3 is CASSPRTDTGELFS.

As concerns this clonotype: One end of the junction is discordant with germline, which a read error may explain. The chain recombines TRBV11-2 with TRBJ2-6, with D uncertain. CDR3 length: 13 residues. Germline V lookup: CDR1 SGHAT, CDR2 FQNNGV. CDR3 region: CASSLDGSNVLTF. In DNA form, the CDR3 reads TGTGCCAGCAGCTTAGATGGGTCCAACGTCCTGACTTTC.

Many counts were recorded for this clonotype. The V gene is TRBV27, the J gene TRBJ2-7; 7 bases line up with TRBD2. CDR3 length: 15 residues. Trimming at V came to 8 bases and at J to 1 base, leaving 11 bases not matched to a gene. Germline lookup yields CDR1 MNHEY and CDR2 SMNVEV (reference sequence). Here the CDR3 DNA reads TGTGCCAGCTCTCTGGGGGGGACGGAATCCTACGAGCAGTACTTC. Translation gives CASSLGGTESYEQYF.

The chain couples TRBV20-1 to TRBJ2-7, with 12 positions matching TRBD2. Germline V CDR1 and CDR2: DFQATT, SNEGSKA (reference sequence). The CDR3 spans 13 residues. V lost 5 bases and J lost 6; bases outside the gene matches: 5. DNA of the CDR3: TGCAGTGCTTACGGACTAGCGGGACTCGAGCAGTACTTC. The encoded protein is CSAYGLAGLEQYF.

CDR3 nucleotide sequence: TGCAGTGCCAGTCAGTGGGGGGCGAGCACCGAAGCTTTCTTT. Translating gives CSASQWGASTEAFF. The chain has TRBV29-1 and TRBJ1-1; perhaps TRBD1 as D (6 bases). Germline V gene data show CDR1 as SQVTM and CDR2 as ANQGSEA. This CDR3 spans 14 amino acids.

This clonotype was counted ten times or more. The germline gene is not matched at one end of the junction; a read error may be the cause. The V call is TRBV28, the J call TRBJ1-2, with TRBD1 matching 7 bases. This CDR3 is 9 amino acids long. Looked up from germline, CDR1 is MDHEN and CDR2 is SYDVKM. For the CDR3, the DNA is TGTGCCACAGGCAGTGACAGGGCCTTC. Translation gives CATGSDRAF.

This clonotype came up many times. The CDR3 here is CASSQRRILSGNTIYF. CDR3 sequence (DNA): TGTGCCAGCAGCCAACGGCGGATCCTCTCTGGAAACACCATATATTTT. The chain carries TRBV3-1 and TRBJ1-3; D gene uncertain. V lost 2 bases and J lost 0, with 11 bases in between. In germline, CDR1 is LGHDT, CDR2 YNNKEL (reference sequence). The CDR3 runs 16 residues.